What follows are 11 T cell receptor beta chains derived from one specimen sequenced in a study of blood T cell repertoires in COVID-19. Method: immunoSEQ multiplex PCR; TCRdb's copy keeps in-frame clones and lacks some. This sample has 70,000 to 90,000 clones, with 86% found just once. The specimen sequenced was peripheral blood. The receptors were gathered from a man in his fifties with active COVID-19.

J is TRBJ2-7 and V is TRBV5-1, with TRBD2 as a possible D gene (5 bases). Looked up from germline, CDR1 is SGHRS and CDR2 is YFSETQ. V dropped 0 bases and J dropped 3 bases, with 13 bases sitting between them. CDR3 length equals 15 residues. The CDR3 region is CASSLVEVGSYEQYF. The DNA for the CDR3 is TGCGCCAGCAGCTTGGTTGAGGTAGGGAGCTACGAGCAGTACTTC. The full variable domain, with the rest looked up from reference TRBV5-1 and TRBJ2-7, is KAGVTQTPRYLIKTRGQQVTLSCSPISGHRSVSWYQQTPGQGLQFLFEYFSETQRNKGNFPGRFSGRQFSNSRSEMNVSTLELGDSALYLCASSLVEVGSYEQYFGPGTRLTVT.

This chain joins TRBV7-2 and TRBJ2-1, with 8 bases lining up with TRBD1. J was trimmed by 6 bases and V by 4 bases; bases with no gene match: 5. This CDR3 is 14 amino acids long. CDR1 and CDR2 (germline): SGHTA, FQGNSA. This chain's CDR3 is CASSSYTGGNEQFF. The DNA of the CDR3 is TGTGCCAGCAGCTCCTACACAGGGGGCAATGAGCAGTTCTTC.

Only one count was recorded for this clone. V and J are TRBV9 and TRBJ2-7, with 7 nucleotides matching TRBD1. J gave up 0 bases and V 2 bases, and 2 bases lay outside the gene matches. CDR1 is SGDLS and CDR2 is YYNGEE in the germline V gene. CDR3 length: 14 residues. The CDR3: CASSVRDSSYEQYF. The DNA for the CDR3 is TGTGCCAGCAGCGTTCGGGACAGCTCCTACGAGCAGTACTTC.

The J gene is TRBJ2-5, the V gene TRBV29-1, with TRBD1 matching over 7 bases. The CDR3 contains 14 residues. Germline CDR1 and CDR2: SQVTM and ANQGSEA. V gave up 5 bases and J gave up 1 base; unmatched junction bases: 7. This chain's CDR3 is CSVSPGTVQETQYF. The CDR3 DNA reads as TGCAGCGTTTCCCCCGGGACAGTCCAAGAGACCCAGTACTTC.

V usage is TRBV5-1 and J usage is TRBJ1-2; the D gene is possibly TRBD1 (6 bases). V shed 0 bases and J shed 6 bases, with 12 bases lying between them. Germline assignment: CDR1 SGHRS and CDR2 YFSETQ. There are 14 residues in the CDR3. CDR3 nucleotide sequence: TGCGCCAGCAGCTTGGCCGGGGGGCTCCATGGCTACACCTTC. It is translated as CASSLAGGLHGYTF.

J is TRBJ2-2 and V is TRBV5-8, with TRBD2 matching 10 bases. V lost 1 base, J lost 3 bases, and 3 bases stayed unmatched. The CDR3 runs to 16 residues. CDR1 and CDR2 (germline): SGHTS, YDEGEE. CDR3 loop: CASSLWTSGYTGELFF. The CDR3 DNA sequence: TGTGCCAGCAGCTTGTGGACTAGCGGCTACACCGGGGAGCTGTTTTTT. The full variable domain, its missing parts supplied by reference TRBV5-8 and TRBJ2-2, is EAGVTQSPTHLIKTRGQQATLRCSPISGHTSVYWYQQALGLGLQFLLWYDEGEERNRGNFPPRFSGRQFPNYSSELNVNALELEDSALYLCASSLWTSGYTGELFFGEGSRLTVL.

CDR3: CASSRQASGSGLQETQYF. In DNA, the CDR3 is TGCGCCAGCAGCCGGCAGGCTAGCGGGAGTGGGCTCCAAGAGACCCAGTACTTC. The J gene is TRBJ2-5, the V gene TRBV5-1, with 10 bases that match TRBD2. V was pared by 4 bases and J by 1 base, with 13 bases of the junction left unmatched. The CDR3 is 18 amino acids. CDR1 and CDR2 (germline): SGHRS, YFSETQ.

The chain carries TRBV9 and TRBJ2-7; weak D call: TRBD2 (6 bases). The CDR3 length is 17 residues. With 3 bases removed from V and 6 bases from J, the gap between germline ends came to 25 bases. CDR1 is SGDLS, CDR2 YYNGEE, per germline. The CDR3 DNA sequence: TGTGCCAGCAGCGCTGGCCTGGGGGGAGGAGGGGTTTTCGAGCAGTACTTC. Translated, it gives CASSAGLGGGGVFEQYF.

The chain uses TRBV27 and TRBJ2-7; tentative D call: TRBD2 (5 bases). This CDR3 contains 11 residues. The V end was cut by 10 bases, the J end by 6 bases, with 13 bases between. CDR1 is MNHEY, CDR2 SMNVEV, per germline (reference sequence). The CDR3: CATSGDSEQYF. The CDR3 DNA is TGTGCCACCTCCGGGGATAGCGAGCAGTACTTC.

DNA of the CDR3: TGTGCCAGCAGTCCCTCAGCGGGGGGGGCTCGTCTTGGGAATGAGCAGTTCTTC. Protein product: CASSPSAGGARLGNEQFF. This chain uses TRBV6-6 with TRBJ2-1, with 10 bases that match TRBD2. Germline CDR1 reads MNHNY; CDR2 reads SVGAGI (reference sequence). With 5 bases clipped from V and 7 bases from J, the junction kept 17 bases outside the gene matches. This CDR3 is 18 amino acids long.

The gene calls are TRBV7-9 and TRBJ2-2, with unresolved D. The CDR3 loop spans 12 amino acids. CDR1 and CDR2 from the germline V gene are SEHNR and FQNEAQ (reference sequence). V lost 2 bases and J lost 10, with 8 bases in between. In DNA form, the CDR3 reads TGTGCCAGCAGCTTATTTAGTGTGGAGCTGTTTTTT. Protein sequence: CASSLFSVELFF.